The T cell receptor (beta chain) under discussion was sequenced for a study of shared clonotypes between healthy human individuals. Study in general: For every donor, three CD4 naive, three CD4 memory, two CD8 naive and one CD8 memory plates were used.

Assay: immunoSEQ multiplex PCR; the TCRdb copy retains only in-frame clones and omits some. This repertoire shows about 1 million clones, roughly 75% found once; its top ten account for roughly 1.5%. Donors, without exception, were Caucasian adults residing in Nashville, Tennessee. This CDR3 is 18 amino acids long. V is TRBV21-1 and J is TRBJ2-7; the table's D gene call, TRBD1, was not cross checked with the DNA. TRBV21-1 is described as a pseudogene. This receptor was obtained from a young man in good health. The sample was memory CD4+ T cells sorted from blood. Noted subset: CD45RA-negative fraction. The CDR3 DNA reads TGTGCCAGCAGCAAAGGATTGGGTCATTGCAGGGGGCTCGACGAGCAGTACTTC. Its protein is CASSKGLGHCRGLDEQYF.